Given below is one T cell receptor beta chain in context. Libraries were prepared by immunoSEQ multiplex PCR; TCRdb keeps only in-frame clonotypes and omits some of them. The sample has around 50,000 clones, about 91% seen once. These data belong to a study of T cell changes during pregnancy in multiple sclerosis. Trimming took 2 bases from V and 8 from J, leaving 12 bases between them. Germline CDR1 reads SGHTA; CDR2 reads FQGNSA. The CDR3 sequence is 13 residues long. The sample consisted of peripheral blood, taken after pregnancy. The chain recombines TRBV7-2 with TRBJ1-2; the D gene is possibly TRBD1 (5 bases). This TCR derives from a female donor in good health, enrolled as a control in a pregnancy study. The DNA of the CDR3 is TGTGCCAGCAGCTTAACAGGCTCTAGGGGCTACACCTTC. It codes for CASSLTGSRGYTF.